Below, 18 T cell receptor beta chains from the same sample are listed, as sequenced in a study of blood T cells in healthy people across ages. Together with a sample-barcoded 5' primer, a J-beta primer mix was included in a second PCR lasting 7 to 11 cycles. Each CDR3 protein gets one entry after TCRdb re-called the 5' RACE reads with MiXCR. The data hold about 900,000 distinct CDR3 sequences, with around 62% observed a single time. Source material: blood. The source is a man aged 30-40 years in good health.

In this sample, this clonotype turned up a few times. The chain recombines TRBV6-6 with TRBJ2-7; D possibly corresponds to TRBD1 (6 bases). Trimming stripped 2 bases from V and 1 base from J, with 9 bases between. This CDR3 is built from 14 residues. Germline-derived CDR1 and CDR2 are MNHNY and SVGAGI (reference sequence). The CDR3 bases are TGTGCCAGCAGTTACGGCGGACAGTCCTACGAGCAGTACTTC. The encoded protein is CASSYGGQSYEQYF.

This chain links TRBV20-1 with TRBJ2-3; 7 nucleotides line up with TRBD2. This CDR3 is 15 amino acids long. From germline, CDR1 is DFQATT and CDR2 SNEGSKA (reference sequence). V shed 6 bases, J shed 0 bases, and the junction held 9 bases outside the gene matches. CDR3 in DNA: TGCAGTGCGGAGACCGGGACTACTAGCACAGATACGCAGTATTTT. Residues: CSAETGTTSTDTQYF.

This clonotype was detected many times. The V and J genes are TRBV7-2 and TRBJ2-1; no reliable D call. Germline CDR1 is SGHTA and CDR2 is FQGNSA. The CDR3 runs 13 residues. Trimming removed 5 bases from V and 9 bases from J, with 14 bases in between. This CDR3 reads CASSVGQEGEQFF. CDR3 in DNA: TGTGCCAGCAGCGTAGGGCAGGAAGGTGAGCAGTTCTTC.

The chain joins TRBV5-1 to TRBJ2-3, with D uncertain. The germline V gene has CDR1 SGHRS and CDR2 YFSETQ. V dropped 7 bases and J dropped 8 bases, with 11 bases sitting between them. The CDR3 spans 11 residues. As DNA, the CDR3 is TGCGCCAGCGCCCCCCTAGGTACGCAGTATTTT. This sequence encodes CASAPLGTQYF.

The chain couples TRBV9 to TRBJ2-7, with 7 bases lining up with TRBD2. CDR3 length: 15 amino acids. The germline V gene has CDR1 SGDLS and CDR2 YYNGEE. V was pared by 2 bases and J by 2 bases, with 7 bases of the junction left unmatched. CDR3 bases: TGTGCCAGCAGCGTTGAATGGGGAGGGACCTACGAGCAGTACTTC. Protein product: CASSVEWGGTYEQYF.

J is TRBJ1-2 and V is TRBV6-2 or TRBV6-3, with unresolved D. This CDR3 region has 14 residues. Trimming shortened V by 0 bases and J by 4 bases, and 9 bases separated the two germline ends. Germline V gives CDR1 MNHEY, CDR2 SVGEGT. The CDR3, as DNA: TGTGCCAGCAGTTACTCGAAGGTATCCTATGGCTACACCTTC. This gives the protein CASSYSKVSYGYTF.

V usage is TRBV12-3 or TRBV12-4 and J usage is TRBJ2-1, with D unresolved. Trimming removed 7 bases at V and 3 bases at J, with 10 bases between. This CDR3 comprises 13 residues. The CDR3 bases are TGTGCCAGCACGCTGCTCAGCTACAATGAGCAGTTCTTC. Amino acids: CASTLLSYNEQFF.

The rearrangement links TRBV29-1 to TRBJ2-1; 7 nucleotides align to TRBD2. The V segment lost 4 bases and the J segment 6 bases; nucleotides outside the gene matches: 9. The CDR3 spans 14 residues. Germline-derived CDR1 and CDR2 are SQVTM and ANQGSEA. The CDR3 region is CSVAERGISNEQFF. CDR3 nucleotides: TGCAGCGTTGCCGAGCGGGGCATAAGCAATGAGCAGTTCTTC.

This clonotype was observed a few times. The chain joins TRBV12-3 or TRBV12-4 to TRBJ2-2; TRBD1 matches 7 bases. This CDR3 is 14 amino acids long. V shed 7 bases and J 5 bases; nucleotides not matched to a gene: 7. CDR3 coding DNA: TGTGCCAGCATTCGGGCAGGGGGAACCGGGGAGCTGTTTTTT. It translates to CASIRAGGTGELFF.

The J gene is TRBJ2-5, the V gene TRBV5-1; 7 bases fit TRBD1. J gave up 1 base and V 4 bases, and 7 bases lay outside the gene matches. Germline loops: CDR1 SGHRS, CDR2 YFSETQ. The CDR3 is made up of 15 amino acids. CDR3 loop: CASSREGQIQETQYF. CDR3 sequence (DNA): TGCGCCAGCAGCCGAGAGGGACAGATCCAAGAGACCCAGTACTTC.

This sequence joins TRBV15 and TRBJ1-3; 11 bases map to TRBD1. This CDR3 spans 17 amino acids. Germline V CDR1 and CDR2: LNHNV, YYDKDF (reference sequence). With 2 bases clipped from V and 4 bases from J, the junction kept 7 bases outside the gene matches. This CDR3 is CATSRPGQGAAGNTIYF. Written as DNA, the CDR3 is TGTGCCACCAGCAGACCCGGACAGGGGGCAGCGGGAAACACCATATATTTT.

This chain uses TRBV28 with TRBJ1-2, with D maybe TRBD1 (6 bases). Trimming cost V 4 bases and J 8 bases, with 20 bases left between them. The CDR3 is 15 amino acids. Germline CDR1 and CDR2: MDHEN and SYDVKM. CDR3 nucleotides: TGTGCCAGCAGTTCGGCGGACAGCTTGCCCAGCGGCTACACCTTC. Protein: CASSSADSLPSGYTF.

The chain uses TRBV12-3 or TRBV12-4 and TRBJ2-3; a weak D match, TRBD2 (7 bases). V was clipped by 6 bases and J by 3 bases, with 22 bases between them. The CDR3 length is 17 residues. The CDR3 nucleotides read TGTGCCAGCAGAGAGGACAAGAGGGGGGGATGGACAGATACGCAGTATTTT. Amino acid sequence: CASREDKRGGWTDTQYF.

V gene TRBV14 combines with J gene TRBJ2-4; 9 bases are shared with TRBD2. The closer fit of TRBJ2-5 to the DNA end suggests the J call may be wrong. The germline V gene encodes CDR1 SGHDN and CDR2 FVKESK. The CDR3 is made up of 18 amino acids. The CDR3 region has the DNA TGTGCCAGCAGCCAAGACCAAGCGGGGGGTCGACCCAGCAAGACCCAGTACTTC. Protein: CASSQDQAGGRPSKTQYF.

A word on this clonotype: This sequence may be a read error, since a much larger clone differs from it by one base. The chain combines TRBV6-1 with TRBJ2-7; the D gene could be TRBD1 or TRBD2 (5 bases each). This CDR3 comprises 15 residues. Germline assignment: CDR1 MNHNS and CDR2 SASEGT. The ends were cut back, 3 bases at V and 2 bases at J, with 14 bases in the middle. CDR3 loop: CASSEGRADTYEQYF. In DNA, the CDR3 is TGTGCCAGCAGTGAGGGACGAGCGGACACCTACGAGCAGTACTTC.

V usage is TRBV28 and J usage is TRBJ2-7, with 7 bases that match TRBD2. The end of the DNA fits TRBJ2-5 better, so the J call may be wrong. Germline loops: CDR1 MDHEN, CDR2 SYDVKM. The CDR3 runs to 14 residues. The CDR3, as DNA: TGTGCCAGCAGTGTGAGCGCGGGAGCGGAGACCCAGTACTTC. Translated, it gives CASSVSAGAETQYF.

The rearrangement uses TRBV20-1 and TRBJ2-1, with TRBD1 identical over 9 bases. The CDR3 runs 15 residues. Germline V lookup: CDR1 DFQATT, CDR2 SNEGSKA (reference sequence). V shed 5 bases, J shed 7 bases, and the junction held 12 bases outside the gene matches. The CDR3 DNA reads TGCAGTGCTGTACAGGGGGCGATTCACGGGAATGAGCAGTTCTTC. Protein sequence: CSAVQGAIHGNEQFF.

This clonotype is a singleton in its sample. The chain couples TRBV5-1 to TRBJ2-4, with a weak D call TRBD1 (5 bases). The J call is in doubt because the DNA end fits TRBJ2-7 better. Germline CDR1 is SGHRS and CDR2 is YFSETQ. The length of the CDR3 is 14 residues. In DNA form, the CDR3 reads TGCGCCAGCCAACCCCAAACAGGACCCTACGAGCAGTACTTC. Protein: CASQPQTGPYEQYF.